The rows below give T cell receptor beta chains drawn from one sample of a study of cytomegalovirus exposure and HLA in healthy donors. Method: immunoSEQ multiplex PCR; TCRdb's copy keeps in-frame clones and lacks some. Of under 70,000 clones in the sample, around two thirds were seen once. Sequencing input: PBMCs. These receptors came from a woman aged 60 to 75 in good health and CMV-seropositive. Both conserved end residues are part of each CDR3. D genes are given only for firm matches. Some rows have no size entry. The others give once, few or many, or a class for an expanded clone.

len,v_gene,abundance,d_gene,j_gene,CDR3nt,CDR3aa
15,TRBV12-5,.,.,TRBJ1-1,TGTGCTAGTGGTTTAGGTAGACTCATGAACACTGAAGCTTTCTTT,CASGLGRLMNTEAFF
15,TRBV19,.,.,TRBJ1-4,TGTGCCAGTAGTACCTGGGGCAGTTCAAATGAAAAACTGTTTTTT,CASSTWGSSNEKLFF
14,TRBV27,.,.,TRBJ2-1,TGTGCCAGCAGCCAGGGGGGCTTCTACAATGAGCAGTTCTTC,CASSQGGFYNEQFF
14,TRBV7-9,.,TRBD2,TRBJ2-7,TGTGCCAGCAGCTCCCCGGGACTAGGCTACGAGCAGTACTTC,CASSSPGLGYEQYF
17,TRBV4-3,few,TRBD2,TRBJ2-1,TGCGCCAGCAGCCAAGCCCACGGACTAGCGGTTTACAATGAGCAGTTCTTC,CASSQAHGLAVYNEQFF
14,TRBV27,once,TRBD1,TRBJ2-7,TGTGCCACCGGGGAGGGGACAGGGGGCTCCGAGCAGTACTTC,CATGEGTGGSEQYF
13,TRBV7-2,.,.,TRBJ1-2,TGTGCCAGCAGCGTGACAGCTCTATGGGGCTACACCTTC,CASSVTALWGYTF
14,TRBV5-1,.,TRBD1,TRBJ1-2,TGCGCCAGCAGCCCTGGGACAGCTAACTATGGCTACACCTTC,CASSPGTANYGYTF
13,TRBV7-7,.,.,TRBJ2-5,TGTGCTAGCAGCTTAACGGTACAAGAGACCCAGTACTTC,CASSLTVQETQYF
12,TRBV5-1,.,.,TRBJ1-2,TGCGCCAGCAGCGCCGAGGGCTATGGCTACACCTTC,CASSAEGYGYTF
11,TRBV10-3,.,.,TRBJ1-3,TGTGCCACCGGTCTGGGAAACACCATATATTTT,CATGLGNTIYF
17,TRBV19,.,TRBD1,TRBJ1-2,TGTGCCAGTAGTATGGGCAGGGGGCGAGAAGGTGGCTATGGCTACACCTTC,CASSMGRGREGGYGYTF
14,TRBV18,few,.,TRBJ1-4,TGTGCCAGCTCACCTGGAGGTCTTAATGAAAAACTGTTTTTT,CASSPGGLNEKLFF
13,TRBV7-2,few,.,TRBJ2-7,TGTGCCAGCAGCAACATACCGTCCTACGAGCAGTACTTC,CASSNIPSYEQYF
14,TRBV5-1,.,TRBD1,TRBJ2-7,TGCGCCAGCAGCTTGGGGACAGGGAACTACGAGCAGTACTTC,CASSLGTGNYEQYF
14,TRBV4-1,.,TRBD1,TRBJ1-2,TGCGCCAGCAGCCAGGTCGGACAGGGGGATGGCTACACCTTC,CASSQVGQGDGYTF
14,TRBV9,.,TRBD1,TRBJ2-5,TGTGCCAGCAGCGTAGCGGGACAGCAAGAGACCCAGTACTTC,CASSVAGQQETQYF